This T cell receptor (beta chain) derives from a study of blood T cell repertoires in COVID-19. Overall study context: COVID-19 samples, acute and convalescent, were from the United States, Italy and Spain.

This clone was observed a single time. Other DNA sequences in the sample encode the same CDR3. This CDR3 is built from 12 residues. V was clipped by 7 bases and J by 3 bases; unmatched bases: 5. Germline loops: CDR1 SQVTM, CDR2 ANQGSEA. In the source study's methods: Researchers report that nucleated cell counts were estimated from reference gene primer amplification. Produced via immunoSEQ multiplex PCR; TCRdb's table is partial and in-frame only. V and J calls and clone size are given by that table; D and trimming were obtained from the DNA. The sample shows around 200,000 clones, roughly 86% of them seen only once.

The V gene is TRBV29-1, the J gene TRBJ2-7; 8 nucleotides align to TRBD1. This receptor was obtained from a man aged 40-49 years with active or convalescent COVID-19. The sample was peripheral blood. In DNA, the CDR3 is TGCAGCGGTGGACAGGGTGGCTACGAGCAGTACTTC. Translation gives CSGGQGGYEQYF.